One sample yielded the 20 T cell receptor beta chains listed below, sequenced in a study of vaccination effects on CD4 cells after COVID-19. Their target antigens are unknown. Assay: immunoSEQ multiplex PCR; the TCRdb copy retains only in-frame clones and omits some. The table shows 24,000 or so clones, with about 70% occurring only once. Antigen-specific CD4+ T cells were first expanded with viral peptide pools by the ViraFEST assay and only then sequenced. CD4+ T cells were isolated after around ten days of culture. It was two doses of either the BNT162b2 or mRNA-1273 vaccine that participants received. The sequences come from CD4+ T cells from PBMCs cultured with SARS-CoV-2 spike peptides, collected after COVID-19 vaccination. These receptors were taken from a human donor who received a COVID-19 vaccine.

CDR3 nucleotide sequence: TGTGCCAGCAGCTTGATGGGGGCAGGGAACACTGAAGCTTTCTTT. This encodes CASSLMGAGNTEAFF. The chain carries TRBV5-6 and TRBJ1-1, with a weak D call TRBD1 (6 bases). Trimming shortened V by 1 base and J by 1 base, and 11 bases separated the two germline ends. Germline CDR1 SGHDT, CDR2 YYEEEE. The CDR3 contains 15 residues.

The chain uses TRBV24-1 and TRBJ2-3; possible D gene TRBD1, 5 bases. The germline V gene encodes CDR1 KGHDR and CDR2 SFDVKD. V dropped 0 bases and J dropped 1 base, with 7 bases sitting between them. This CDR3 spans 15 amino acids. The CDR3 DNA reads TGTGCCACCAGTGATTTGGACAGACGCACAGATACGCAGTATTTT. Its translation is CATSDLDRRTDTQYF.

The chain joins TRBV18 to TRBJ1-2; 9 bases map to TRBD1. CDR1 and CDR2 from the germline V gene are KGHSH and LQKENI. The CDR3 totals 15 residues. After removal of 5 bases from V and 5 bases from J, the junction contained 9 bases not matched to a gene. Here the CDR3 reads CASSSADRGVYGYTF. CDR3 DNA sequence: TGTGCCAGCTCATCGGCAGACAGGGGGGTTTATGGCTACACCTTC.

The genes are TRBV12-3 or TRBV12-4 and TRBJ2-1, with 10 bases lining up with TRBD1. The J segment lost 5 bases and the V segment lost 8 bases, leaving 3 bases of the junction unmatched. CDR3 size: 13 residues. As DNA, the CDR3 is TGTGCCAGCCTGACAGGGGGCCACAATGAGCAGTTCTTC. Translation gives CASLTGGHNEQFF.

The rearrangement uses TRBV7-6 and TRBJ2-2; 10 positions agree with TRBD2. Germline CDR1 is SGHVS and CDR2 is FNYEAQ. V gave up 5 bases and J gave up 7 bases; unmatched junction bases: 10. This CDR3 comprises 16 residues. In nucleotides, the CDR3 is TGTGCCAGCAGCCCCCGGGGAGCGGGAGGGCTCGGGGAGCTGTTTTTT. It is translated as CASSPRGAGGLGELFF.

The V call is TRBV3-1 (or the pseudogene TRBV3-2), the J call TRBJ2-7; 10 bases are shared with TRBD1. CDR1 and CDR2 from the germline V gene are LGHDT and YNNKEL (reference sequence). The V gene end was trimmed by 4 bases and the J gene end by 5 bases; junction bases not matched to a gene: 14. This CDR3 has 17 amino acids. The CDR3 sequence is CASSLRSDRGGGNEQYF. DNA of the CDR3: TGTGCCAGCAGCCTCCGATCGGACAGGGGGGGTGGGAACGAGCAGTACTTC.

This rearrangement joins TRBV14 to TRBJ2-1, with 8 bases fitting TRBD1. V lost 1 base to trimming and J lost 2 bases; unmatched junction nucleotides: 4. This CDR3 region has 16 residues. In germline, CDR1 is SGHDN, CDR2 FVKESK. CDR3 protein: CASSQGDRGPYNEQFF. The CDR3 DNA reads TGTGCCAGCAGCCAAGGAGACAGGGGACCCTACAATGAGCAGTTCTTC.

This sequence joins TRBV6-2 or TRBV6-3 and TRBJ1-1; D gene uncertain. The V gene lost 4 bases and the J gene lost 3 bases, with 9 bases spanning the gap. The CDR3 runs to 13 residues. Per germline, CDR1 MNHEY and CDR2 SVGEGT. This CDR3 is CASSWSAYTEAFF. CDR3 bases: TGTGCCAGCAGTTGGTCAGCCTACACTGAAGCTTTCTTT.

The V and J genes are TRBV3-1 (or the pseudogene TRBV3-2) and TRBJ2-7, with D perhaps TRBD2 (6 bases). Germline CDR1 is LGHDT and CDR2 is YNNKEL (reference sequence). The CDR3 is 16 residues long. Trimming pared 0 bases from V and 0 bases from J, leaving 12 bases between. In DNA form, the CDR3 reads TGTGCCAGCAGCCAAGATTTTGCCGGGAGCTCCTACGAGCAGTACTTC. It is translated as CASSQDFAGSSYEQYF.

The chain joins TRBV25-1 to TRBJ2-7, with TRBD1 matching 8 bases. This CDR3 region has 14 residues. The J segment lost 2 bases and the V segment lost 7 bases, leaving 7 bases of the junction unmatched. Germline V gene sequence: CDR1 MGHDK, CDR2 SYGVNS. CDR3 bases: TGTGCCAGCACCGACAGGACAGGGACCTACGAGCAGTACTTC. It encodes CASTDRTGTYEQYF.

The V and J genes are TRBV18 and TRBJ1-2; D is unclear. With 3 bases removed from V and 2 bases from J, the gap between germline ends came to 13 bases. Germline V gene lookup returns CDR1 KGHSH and CDR2 LQKENI. This CDR3 region has 15 residues. The CDR3, as DNA: TGTGCCAGCTCACCGGCGGGCGGAATAAACTATGGCTACACCTTC. It specifies CASSPAGGINYGYTF.

This clone has a handful of counts. The genes are TRBV3-1 (or the pseudogene TRBV3-2) and TRBJ2-1, with 12 bases aligning to TRBD2. The CDR3 totals 15 residues. J lost 4 bases, V lost 6 bases, and 4 bases had no gene match. Germline V lookup: CDR1 LGHDT, CDR2 YNNKEL (reference sequence). The CDR3 sequence is CASSQTSGGYNEQFF. The CDR3 DNA sequence: TGTGCCAGCAGTCAGACTAGCGGGGGTTACAATGAGCAGTTCTTC.

V and J are TRBV5-1 and TRBJ2-3; a possible D gene is TRBD2 (6 bases). The CDR3 spans 16 residues. In germline, CDR1 is SGHRS, CDR2 YFSETQ. V lost 0 bases, J lost 4 bases, and 15 bases lay in between. The CDR3 DNA is TGCGCCAGCAGCTTGGCTCCGACTAGTCCTTCAGATACGCAGTATTTT. Encoded protein: CASSLAPTSPSDTQYF.

The CDR3 here is CASSRDRVWEQFF. The DNA of the CDR3 is TGTGCCAGCAGCCGTGACAGGGTTTGGGAGCAGTTCTTC. The chain couples TRBV5-5 to TRBJ2-1; 7 nucleotides align to TRBD1. CDR3 length: 13 residues. V trimming: 4 bases; J trimming: 10 bases; junction bases outside the gene matches: 8. Looked up from germline, CDR1 is SGHKS and CDR2 is YYEKEE (reference sequence).

The J gene is TRBJ1-1, the V gene TRBV24-1; 7 nucleotides align to TRBD1. Losses at the gene ends were 1 base for V and 1 base for J; bases not matched to a gene: 14. CDR3 length: 19 residues. Looked up from germline, CDR1 is KGHDR and CDR2 is SFDVKD. CDR3 region: CATSDFSFRTPGGNTEAFF. The CDR3 DNA is TGTGCCACCAGTGATTTCAGTTTTAGGACCCCAGGGGGGAACACTGAAGCTTTCTTT.

The chain links TRBV6-2 or TRBV6-3 to TRBJ2-6; 10 bases fit TRBD1. Germline lookup yields CDR1 MNHEY and CDR2 SVGEGT. V trimming: 2 bases; J trimming: 0 bases; junction bases outside the gene matches: 7. CDR3 length: 19 amino acids. The CDR3: CASSYDRGPTSSGANVLTF. In DNA, the CDR3 is TGTGCCAGCAGTTACGACAGGGGGCCCACCAGCTCTGGGGCCAACGTCCTGACTTTC.

This rearrangement joins TRBV7-2 to TRBJ1-6, with a possible D match to TRBD1 (6 bases). This CDR3 has 16 amino acids. V dropped 5 bases and J dropped 7 bases, with 18 bases sitting between them. Germline V gene data show CDR1 as SGHTA and CDR2 as FQGNSA. The CDR3: CASSPRPGASNSPLHF. In DNA form, the CDR3 reads TGTGCCAGCAGCCCACGTCCGGGGGCATCAAATTCACCCCTCCACTTT.

The CDR3 coding sequence is TGTGCCAGCAGTGACTCGACAAATCCCGGGAGGAGCTGGGCCAAAAACATTCAGTACTTC. Its translation is CASSDSTNPGRSWAKNIQYF. V is TRBV6-4 and J is TRBJ2-4; 7 bases match TRBD2. CDR1 and CDR2 from the germline V gene are MRHNA and SNTAGT. CDR3 length equals 20 residues. Trimming cost V 0 bases and J 1 base; bases outside gene matches: 15.

By frequency in the sample, this clone is medium-sized. V and J are TRBV10-1 and TRBJ2-2, with TRBD2 matching over 12 bases. CDR3 length equals 17 residues. Germline lookup yields CDR1 WNHNN and CDR2 SYGVQD (reference sequence). V lost 4 bases and J lost 1; bases outside the gene matches: 4. The CDR3 nucleotides are TGCGCCAGCAGTGGAGAGGGACTAGCGGGGAACACCGGGGAGCTGTTTTTT. Encoded protein: CASSGEGLAGNTGELFF.

The J gene is TRBJ1-1, the V gene TRBV6-5; D gene uncertain. CDR3 length equals 14 residues. The V and J ends lost 5 bases and 7 bases respectively, with 17 bases between them. Germline V CDR1 and CDR2: MNHEY, SVGAGI. The CDR3 DNA is TGTGCCAGCAGTCTCCAGTCCGGGAATGGTGAAGCTTTCTTT. It specifies CASSLQSGNGEAFF.